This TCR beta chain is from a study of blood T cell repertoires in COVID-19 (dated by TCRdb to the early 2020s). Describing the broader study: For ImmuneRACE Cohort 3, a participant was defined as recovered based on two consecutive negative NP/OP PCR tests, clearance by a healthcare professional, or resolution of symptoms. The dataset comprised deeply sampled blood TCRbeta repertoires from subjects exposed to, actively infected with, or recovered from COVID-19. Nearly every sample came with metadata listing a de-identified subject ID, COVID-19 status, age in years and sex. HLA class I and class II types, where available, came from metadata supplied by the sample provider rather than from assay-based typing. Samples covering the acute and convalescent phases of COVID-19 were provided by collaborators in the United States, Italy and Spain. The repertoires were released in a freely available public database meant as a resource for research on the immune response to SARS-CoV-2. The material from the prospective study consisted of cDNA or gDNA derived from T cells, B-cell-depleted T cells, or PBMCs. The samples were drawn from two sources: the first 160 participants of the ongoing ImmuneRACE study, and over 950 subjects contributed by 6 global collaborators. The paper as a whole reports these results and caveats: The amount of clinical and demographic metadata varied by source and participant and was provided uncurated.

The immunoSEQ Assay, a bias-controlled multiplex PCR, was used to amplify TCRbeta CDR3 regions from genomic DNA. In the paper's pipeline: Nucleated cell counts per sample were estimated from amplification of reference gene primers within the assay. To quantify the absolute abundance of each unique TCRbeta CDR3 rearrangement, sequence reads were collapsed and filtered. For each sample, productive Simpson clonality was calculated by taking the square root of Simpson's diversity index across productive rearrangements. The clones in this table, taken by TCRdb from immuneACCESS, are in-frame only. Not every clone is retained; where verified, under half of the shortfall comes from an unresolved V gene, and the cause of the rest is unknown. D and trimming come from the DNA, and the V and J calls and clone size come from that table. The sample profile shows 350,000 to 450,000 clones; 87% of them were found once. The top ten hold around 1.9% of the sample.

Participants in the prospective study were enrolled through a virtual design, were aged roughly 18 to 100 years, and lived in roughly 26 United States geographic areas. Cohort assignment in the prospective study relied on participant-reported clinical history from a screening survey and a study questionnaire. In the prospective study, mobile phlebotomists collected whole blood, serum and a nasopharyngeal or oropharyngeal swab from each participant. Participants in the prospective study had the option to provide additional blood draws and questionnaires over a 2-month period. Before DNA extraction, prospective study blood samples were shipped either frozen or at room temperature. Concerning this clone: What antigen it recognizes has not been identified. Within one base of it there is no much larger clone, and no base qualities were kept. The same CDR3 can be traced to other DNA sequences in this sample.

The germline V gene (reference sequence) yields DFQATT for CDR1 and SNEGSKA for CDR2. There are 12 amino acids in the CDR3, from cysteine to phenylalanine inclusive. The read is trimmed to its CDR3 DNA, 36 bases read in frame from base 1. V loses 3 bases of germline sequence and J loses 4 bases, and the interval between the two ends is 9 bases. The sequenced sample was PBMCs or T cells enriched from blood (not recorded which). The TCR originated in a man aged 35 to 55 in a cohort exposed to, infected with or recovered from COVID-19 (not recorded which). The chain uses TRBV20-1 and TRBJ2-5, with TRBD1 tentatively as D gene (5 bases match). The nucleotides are TGCAGTGCTAGTAGGGGTGGAGAGACCCAGTACTTC. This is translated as CSASRGGETQYF.